These T cell receptor beta chains were read from a single sample in a study of cytomegalovirus exposure and HLA in healthy donors. Assay: immunoSEQ multiplex PCR; the TCRdb copy retains only in-frame clones and omits some. This sample's clone table lists around 40,000 clones. Sequencing was performed on PBMCs. These TCRs come from a human donor in good health. Each CDR3 is given with its conserved first and last residue. D genes are given only for firm matches.

D gene,J gene,V gene,CDR3 DNA,CDR3 protein
TRBD2,TRBJ2-1,TRBV7-6,TGTGCCAGCAGCTCCACTAGCGGGGGGGCCTACAATGAGCAGTTCTTC,CASSSTSGGAYNEQFF
TRBD1,TRBJ2-2,TRBV5-6,TGTGCCAGCAGCATGACAGGGGGCAACACCGGGGAGCTGTTTTTT,CASSMTGGNTGELFF
NA,TRBJ1-1,TRBV7-9,TGTGCCAGCAGCTTGGGACGAGGGGGGAACACTGAAGCTTTCTTT,CASSLGRGGNTEAFF
NA,TRBJ1-3,TRBV13,TGTGCCAGCAGCTTAGTGGGCGCTGGAAACAACATATATTTT,CASSLVGAGNNIYF
NA,TRBJ1-2,TRBV4-1,TGCGCCAGCAGCCCCGATGGGGCAGGAGCTTATGGCTACACCTTC,CASSPDGAGAYGYTF
TRBD2,TRBJ2-2,TRBV28,TGTGCCAGCAGAGGGAGACTAGCAGCCGGGGAGCTGTTTTTT,CASRGRLAAGELFF
NA,TRBJ2-2,TRBV5-5,TGTGCCAGCAGCTTGGCGGGGGAAGGGAGTACCGGGGAGCTGTTTTTT,CASSLAGEGSTGELFF
NA,TRBJ1-5,TRBV27,TGTGCCAGCAGTATCAGGGTAGGCAGCAATCAGCCCCAGCATTTT,CASSIRVGSNQPQHF
TRBD1,TRBJ2-1,TRBV5-4,TGTGCCAGCAGCTTGGAGGGGACAGGGGTTTTCGGCAATGAGCAGTTCTTC,CASSLEGTGVFGNEQFF
TRBD1,TRBJ1-2,TRBV5-4,TGTGCCAGCAGCTCGACAGGGGGCGCTGACTATGGCTACACCTTC,CASSSTGGADYGYTF
TRBD1,TRBJ2-5,TRBV5-5,TGTGCCAGCAGCTTGGGGACAGGGGGCGAGACCCAGTACTTC,CASSLGTGGETQYF